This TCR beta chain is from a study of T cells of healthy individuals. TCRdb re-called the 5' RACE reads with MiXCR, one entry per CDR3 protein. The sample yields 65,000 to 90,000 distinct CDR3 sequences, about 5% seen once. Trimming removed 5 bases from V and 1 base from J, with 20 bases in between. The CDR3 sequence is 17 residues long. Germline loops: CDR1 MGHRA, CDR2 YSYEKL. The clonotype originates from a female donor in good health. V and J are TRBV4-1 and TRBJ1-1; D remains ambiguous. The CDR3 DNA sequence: TGCGCCAGCAGCTCGAAGCCCCCTGGGGTTGGGAACACTGAAGCTTTCTTT. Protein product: CASSSKPPGVGNTEAFF.